This T cell receptor (beta chain) appears in the sequencing data of a study of blood T cell repertoires in COVID-19. With V trimmed by 3 bases and J by 4 bases, 6 bases remained unmatched. Germline V lookup: CDR1 SGDLS, CDR2 YYNGEE. This CDR3 comprises 15 residues. Assay: immunoSEQ multiplex PCR; the TCRdb copy retains only in-frame clones and omits some. The sample has about 170,000 clones, around 80% seen once; the top ten hold 19%. This TCR came from an older woman in a cohort exposed to, infected with or recovered from COVID-19 (not recorded which). Sequencing was performed on PBMCs or T cells enriched from blood (not recorded which). The rearrangement joins TRBV9 to TRBJ2-1; 8 nucleotides align to TRBD1. CDR3 region: CASSAGTGSYNEQFF. CDR3 DNA: TGTGCCAGCAGCGCAGGGACAGGATCGTACAATGAGCAGTTCTTC.